This T cell receptor (beta chain) came from a study of shared clonotypes between healthy human individuals. Genomic DNA of every subset was divided equally among multiple immunoSEQ plates. Libraries were prepared by immunoSEQ multiplex PCR; TCRdb keeps only in-frame clonotypes and omits some of them. The sample contains roughly 2.5 million clones, around 94% of which appear only once. Findings of the study overall: Compared with clonotypes that all four donors shared, non-shared clonotypes had lower generation probabilities.

About this clone: Antigen: not known.

This CDR3 is built from 16 residues. V was cut by 4 bases and J by 0 bases, with 12 bases left in between. Per germline, CDR1 SNHLY and CDR2 FYNNEI. The sequenced sample consisted of naive CD4+ T cells sorted from blood. Subset specified: CD45RA+ positively selected. V gene TRBV2 combines with J gene TRBJ2-2; the D gene is possibly TRBD2 (5 bases). This sequence originates from a man aged 18 to 29 in good health. The CDR3 DNA is TGTGCCAGCAGTGGATTAGCGCTCGCGAACACCGGGGAGCTGTTTTTT. The encoded protein is CASSGLALANTGELFF.